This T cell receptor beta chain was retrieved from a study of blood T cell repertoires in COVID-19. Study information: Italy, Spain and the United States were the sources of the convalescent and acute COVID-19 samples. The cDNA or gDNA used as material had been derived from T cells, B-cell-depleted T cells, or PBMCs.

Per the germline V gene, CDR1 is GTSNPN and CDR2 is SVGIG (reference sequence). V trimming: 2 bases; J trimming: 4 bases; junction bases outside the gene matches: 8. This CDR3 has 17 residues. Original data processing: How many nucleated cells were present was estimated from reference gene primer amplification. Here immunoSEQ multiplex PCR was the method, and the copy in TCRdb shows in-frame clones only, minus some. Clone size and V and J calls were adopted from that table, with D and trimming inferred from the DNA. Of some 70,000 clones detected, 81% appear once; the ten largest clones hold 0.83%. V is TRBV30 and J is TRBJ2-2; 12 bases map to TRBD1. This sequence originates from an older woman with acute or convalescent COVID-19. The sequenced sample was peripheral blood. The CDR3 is CAWSYLGGQGATGELFF. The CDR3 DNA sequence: TGTGCCTGGAGTTACTTGGGGGGACAGGGGGCCACCGGGGAGCTGTTTTTT.